The entry below gives a single T cell receptor (beta chain) sequence along with its context. These data are taken from a study of blood T cell repertoires in COVID-19. Germline V gene sequence: CDR1 SEHNR, CDR2 FQNEAQ (reference sequence). V was trimmed by 7 bases and J by 1 base, leaving 10 bases between them. This CDR3 contains 13 residues. This table comes from immunoSEQ multiplex PCR, and its TCRdb copy is limited to in-frame clones, with some not included. The sample yields 45,000 to 55,000 clones, around 90% seen once. This sequence was found in a woman of 80 years or more with acute or convalescent COVID-19. V is TRBV7-9 and J is TRBJ2-5; D call uncertain. The material sequenced was peripheral blood. Written as DNA, the CDR3 is TGTGCCAGCAATAAGAACAGCCAAGAGACCCAGTACTTC. It is translated as CASNKNSQETQYF.